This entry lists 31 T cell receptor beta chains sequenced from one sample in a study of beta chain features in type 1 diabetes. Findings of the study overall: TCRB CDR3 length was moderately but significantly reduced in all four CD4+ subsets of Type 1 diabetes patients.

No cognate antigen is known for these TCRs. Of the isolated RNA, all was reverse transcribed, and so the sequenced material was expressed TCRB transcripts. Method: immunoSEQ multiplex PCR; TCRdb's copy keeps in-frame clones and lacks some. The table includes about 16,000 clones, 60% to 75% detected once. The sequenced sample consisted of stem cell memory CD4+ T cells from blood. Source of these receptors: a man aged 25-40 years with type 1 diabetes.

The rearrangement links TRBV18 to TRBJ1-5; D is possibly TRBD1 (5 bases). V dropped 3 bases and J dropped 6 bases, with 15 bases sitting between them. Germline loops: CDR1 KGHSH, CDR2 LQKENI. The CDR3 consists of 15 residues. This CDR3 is CASSPLDSSGQPQHF. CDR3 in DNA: TGTGCCAGCTCACCCCTCGACAGTTCAGGTCAGCCCCAGCATTTT.

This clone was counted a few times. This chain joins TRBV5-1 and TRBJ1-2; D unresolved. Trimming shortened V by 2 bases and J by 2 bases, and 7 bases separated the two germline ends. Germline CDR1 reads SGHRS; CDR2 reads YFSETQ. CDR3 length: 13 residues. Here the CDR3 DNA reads TGCGCCAGCAGCTTAGCCCTCAACTATGGCTACACCTTC. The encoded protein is CASSLALNYGYTF.

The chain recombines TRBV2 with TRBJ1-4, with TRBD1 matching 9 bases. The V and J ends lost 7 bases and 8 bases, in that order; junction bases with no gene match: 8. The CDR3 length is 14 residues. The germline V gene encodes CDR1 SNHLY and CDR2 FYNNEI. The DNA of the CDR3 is TGTGCCAGCAAAAGGACAGGGGAGGGCGAAAAACTGTTTTTT. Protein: CASKRTGEGEKLFF.

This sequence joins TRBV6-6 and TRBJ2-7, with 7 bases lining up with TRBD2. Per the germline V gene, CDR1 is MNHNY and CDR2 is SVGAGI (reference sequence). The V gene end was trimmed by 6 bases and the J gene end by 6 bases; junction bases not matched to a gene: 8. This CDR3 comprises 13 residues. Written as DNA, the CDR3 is TGTGCCAGCAGCCCGACGGGGGGAGTCGAGCAGTACTTC. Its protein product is CASSPTGGVEQYF.

The CDR3 region has the DNA TGTGCCAGCAGCGTGACAGGGGGGTCTTACGAGCAGTACTTC. Its translation: CASSVTGGSYEQYF. The chain recombines TRBV7-3 with TRBJ2-7; 9 nucleotides align to TRBD1. J was trimmed by 4 bases and V by 5 bases; bases with no gene match: 6. Germline V CDR1 and CDR2: SGHTA, FQGTGA. The CDR3 length is 14 residues.

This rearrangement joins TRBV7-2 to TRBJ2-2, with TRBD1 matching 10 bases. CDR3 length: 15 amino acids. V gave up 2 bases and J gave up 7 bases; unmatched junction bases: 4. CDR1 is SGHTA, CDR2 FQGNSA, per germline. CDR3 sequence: CASSLRQGAVGELFF. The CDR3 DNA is TGTGCCAGCAGCTTAAGACAGGGGGCTGTCGGGGAGCTGTTTTTT.

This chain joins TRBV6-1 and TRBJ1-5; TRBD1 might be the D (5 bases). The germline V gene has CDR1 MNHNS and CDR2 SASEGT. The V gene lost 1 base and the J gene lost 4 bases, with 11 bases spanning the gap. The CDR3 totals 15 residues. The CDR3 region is CASSEVGARNQPQHF. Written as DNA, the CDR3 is TGTGCCAGCAGTGAAGTTGGGGCTCGGAATCAGCCCCAGCATTTT.

The CDR3 DNA follows: TGCGCCAGCAGCTTGGATCCCAGTCTGAATTCACCCCTCCACTTT. Amino acid sequence: CASSLDPSLNSPLHF. This chain uses TRBV5-1 with TRBJ1-6; D remains ambiguous. This CDR3 comprises 15 residues. Germline V lookup: CDR1 SGHRS, CDR2 YFSETQ. Trimming cost V 0 bases and J 7 bases, with 11 bases left between them.

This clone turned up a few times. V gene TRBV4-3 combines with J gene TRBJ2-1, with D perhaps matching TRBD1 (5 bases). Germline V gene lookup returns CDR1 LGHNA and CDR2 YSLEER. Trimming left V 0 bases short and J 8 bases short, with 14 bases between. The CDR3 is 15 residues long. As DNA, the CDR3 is TGCGCCAGCAGCCAAGATCTCAGGGCTCAGTATGAGCAGTTCTTC. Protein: CASSQDLRAQYEQFF.

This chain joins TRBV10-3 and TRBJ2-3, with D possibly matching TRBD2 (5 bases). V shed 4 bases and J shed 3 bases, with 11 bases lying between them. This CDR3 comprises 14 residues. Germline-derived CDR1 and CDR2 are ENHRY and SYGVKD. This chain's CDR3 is CAISAGFGTDTQYF. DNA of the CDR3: TGTGCCATCAGTGCGGGGTTTGGGACAGATACGCAGTATTTT.

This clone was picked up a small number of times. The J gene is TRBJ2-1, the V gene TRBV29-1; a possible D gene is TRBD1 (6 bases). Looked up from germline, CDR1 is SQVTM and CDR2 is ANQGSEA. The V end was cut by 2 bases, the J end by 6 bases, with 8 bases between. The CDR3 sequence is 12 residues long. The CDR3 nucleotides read TGCAGCGTTGAACGAGGGGGCAATGAGCAGTTCTTC. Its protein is CSVERGGNEQFF.

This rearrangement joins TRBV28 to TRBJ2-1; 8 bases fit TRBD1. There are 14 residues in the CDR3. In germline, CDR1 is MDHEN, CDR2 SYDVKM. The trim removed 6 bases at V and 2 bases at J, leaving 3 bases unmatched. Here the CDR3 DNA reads TGTGCCAGCAGAGGGACAGGAACCTACAATGAGCAGTTCTTC. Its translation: CASRGTGTYNEQFF.

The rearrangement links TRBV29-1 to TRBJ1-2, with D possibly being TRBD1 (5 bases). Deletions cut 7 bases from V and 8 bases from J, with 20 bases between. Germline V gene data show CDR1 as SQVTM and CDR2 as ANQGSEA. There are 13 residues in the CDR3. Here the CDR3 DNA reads TGCAGCGCAATTCTCTTTAGGGGCCTCGGCTACACCTTC. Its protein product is CSAILFRGLGYTF. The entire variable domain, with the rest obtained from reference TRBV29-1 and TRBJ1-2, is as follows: SAVISQKPSRDICQRGTSLTIQCQVDSQVTMMFWYRQQPGQSLTLIATANQGSEATYESGFVIDKFPISRPNLTFSTLTVSNMSPEDSSIYLCSAILFRGLGYTFGSGTRLTVV.

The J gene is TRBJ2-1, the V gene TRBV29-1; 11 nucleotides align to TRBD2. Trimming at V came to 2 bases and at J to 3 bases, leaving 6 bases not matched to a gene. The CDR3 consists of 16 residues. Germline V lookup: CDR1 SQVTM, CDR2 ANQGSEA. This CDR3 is CSVEKFGTSGYNEQFF. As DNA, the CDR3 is TGCAGCGTTGAAAAATTTGGGACTAGCGGCTACAATGAGCAGTTCTTC.

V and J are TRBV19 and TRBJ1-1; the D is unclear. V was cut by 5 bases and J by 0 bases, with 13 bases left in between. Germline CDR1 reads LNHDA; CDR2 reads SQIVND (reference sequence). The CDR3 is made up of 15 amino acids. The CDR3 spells CASSPNWSLNTEAFF. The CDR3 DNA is TGTGCCAGTAGTCCCAACTGGTCCCTGAACACTGAAGCTTTCTTT.

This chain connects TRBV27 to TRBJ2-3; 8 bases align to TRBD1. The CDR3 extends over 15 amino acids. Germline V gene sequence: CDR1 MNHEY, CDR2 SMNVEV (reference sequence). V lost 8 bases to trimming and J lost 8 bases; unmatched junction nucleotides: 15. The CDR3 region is CASGQTGADRGTQYF. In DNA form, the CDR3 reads TGTGCCAGCGGCCAGACAGGGGCCGACCGGGGTACGCAGTATTTT.

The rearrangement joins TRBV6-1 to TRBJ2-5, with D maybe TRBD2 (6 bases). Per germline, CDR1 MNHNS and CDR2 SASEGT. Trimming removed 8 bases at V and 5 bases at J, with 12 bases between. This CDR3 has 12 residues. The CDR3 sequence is CASGAEGETQYF. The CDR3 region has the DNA TGTGCCAGCGGGGCGGAGGGGGAGACCCAGTACTTC.

In DNA, the CDR3 is TGTGCCAGCAGCTCTGACTATAACACCGGGGAGCTGTTTTTT. Its translation is CASSSDYNTGELFF. The chain carries TRBV7-3 and TRBJ2-2, with D maybe TRBD2 (5 bases). V lost 4 bases and J lost 2, with 8 bases in between. Germline V gene sequence: CDR1 SGHTA, CDR2 FQGTGA. This CDR3 region has 14 residues.

For the CDR3, the DNA is TGTGCCAGCACCCTCAGGGGCAATGAGCAGTTCTTC. It codes for CASTLRGNEQFF. This rearrangement joins TRBV28 to TRBJ2-1; TRBD1 might be the D (6 bases). Trimming left V 7 bases short and J 6 bases short, with 10 bases between. The germline gives CDR1 MDHEN, CDR2 SYDVKM. The CDR3 covers 12 residues.

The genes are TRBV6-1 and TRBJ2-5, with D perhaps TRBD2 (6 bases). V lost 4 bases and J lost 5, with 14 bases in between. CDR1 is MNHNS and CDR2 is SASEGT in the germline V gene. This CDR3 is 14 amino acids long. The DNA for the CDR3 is TGTGCCAGCAGTGGGCCGGGGGTCGTCGAGACCCAGTACTTC. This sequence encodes CASSGPGVVETQYF.

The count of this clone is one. In DNA, the CDR3 is TGCGCCAGCAGGGGACAGGGGACTAATGAAAAACTGTTTTTT. It specifies CASRGQGTNEKLFF. The chain links TRBV5-1 to TRBJ1-4, with 10 bases that match TRBD1. Germline-derived CDR1 and CDR2 are SGHRS and YFSETQ. This CDR3 has 14 amino acids. With V trimmed by 5 bases and J by 2 bases, 0 bases remained unmatched.

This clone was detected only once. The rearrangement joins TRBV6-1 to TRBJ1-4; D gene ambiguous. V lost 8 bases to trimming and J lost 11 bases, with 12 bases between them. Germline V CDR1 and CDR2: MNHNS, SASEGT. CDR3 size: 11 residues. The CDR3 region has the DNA TGTGCCAGCTTCTCGCGGCGGAAACTGTTTTTT. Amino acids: CASFSRRKLFF.

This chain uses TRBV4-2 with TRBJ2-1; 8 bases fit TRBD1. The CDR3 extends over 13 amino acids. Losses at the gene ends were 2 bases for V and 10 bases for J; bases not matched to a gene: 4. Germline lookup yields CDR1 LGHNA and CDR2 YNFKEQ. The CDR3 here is CASSQRTGREQFF. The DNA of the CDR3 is TGTGCCAGCAGCCAACGGACAGGGAGGGAGCAGTTCTTC.

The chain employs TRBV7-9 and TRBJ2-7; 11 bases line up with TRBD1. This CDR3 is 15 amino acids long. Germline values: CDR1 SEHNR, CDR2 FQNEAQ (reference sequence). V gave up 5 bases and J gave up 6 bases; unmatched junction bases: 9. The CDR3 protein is CASSRNAGTGGEQYF. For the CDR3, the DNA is TGTGCCAGCAGCCGGAATGCGGGGACAGGGGGCGAGCAGTACTTC.

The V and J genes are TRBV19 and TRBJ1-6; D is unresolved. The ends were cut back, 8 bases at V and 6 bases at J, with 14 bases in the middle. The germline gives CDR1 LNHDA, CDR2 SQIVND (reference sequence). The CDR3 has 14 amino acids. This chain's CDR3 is CASSLGAGNSPLHF. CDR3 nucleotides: TGTGCCAGTTCCCTCGGAGCGGGTAATTCACCCCTCCACTTT.

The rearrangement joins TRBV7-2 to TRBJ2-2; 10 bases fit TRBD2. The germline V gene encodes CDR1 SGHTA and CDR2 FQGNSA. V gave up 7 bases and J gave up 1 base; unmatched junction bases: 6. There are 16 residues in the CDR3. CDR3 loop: CASTVAGGRNTGELFF. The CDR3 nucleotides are TGTGCCAGCACCGTAGCGGGGGGTCGGAACACCGGGGAGCTGTTTTTT.

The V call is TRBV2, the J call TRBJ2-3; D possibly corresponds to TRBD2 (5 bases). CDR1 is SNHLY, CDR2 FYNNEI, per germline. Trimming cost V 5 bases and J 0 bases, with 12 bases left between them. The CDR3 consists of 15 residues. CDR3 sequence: CASSSSGLSTDTQYF. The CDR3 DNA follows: TGTGCCAGCAGTTCCTCAGGACTCAGCACAGATACGCAGTATTTT.

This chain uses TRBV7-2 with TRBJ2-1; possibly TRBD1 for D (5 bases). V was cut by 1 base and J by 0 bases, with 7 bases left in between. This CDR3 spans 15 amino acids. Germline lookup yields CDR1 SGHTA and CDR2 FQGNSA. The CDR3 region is CASSLVGDSYNEQFF. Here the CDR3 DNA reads TGTGCCAGCAGCTTAGTAGGGGACTCCTACAATGAGCAGTTCTTC.

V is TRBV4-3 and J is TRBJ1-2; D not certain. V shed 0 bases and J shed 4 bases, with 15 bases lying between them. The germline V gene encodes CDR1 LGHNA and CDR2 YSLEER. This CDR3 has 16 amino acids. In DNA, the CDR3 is TGCGCCAGCAGCCAAGATCTTGGGCGGAGCGGCTATGGCTACACCTTC. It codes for CASSQDLGRSGYGYTF.

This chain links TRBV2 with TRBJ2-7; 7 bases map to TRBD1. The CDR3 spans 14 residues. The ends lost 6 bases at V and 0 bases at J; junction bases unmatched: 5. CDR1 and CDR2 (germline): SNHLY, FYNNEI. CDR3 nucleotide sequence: TGTGCCAGCAGCCGGGACAGTAGCTCCTACGAGCAGTACTTC. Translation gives CASSRDSSSYEQYF.

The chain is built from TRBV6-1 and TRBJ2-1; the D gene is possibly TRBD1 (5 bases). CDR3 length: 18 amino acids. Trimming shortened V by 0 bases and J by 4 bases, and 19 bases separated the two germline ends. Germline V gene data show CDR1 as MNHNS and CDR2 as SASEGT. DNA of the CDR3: TGTGCCAGCAGTGAAGCTGGGTGGTGGCAGGGATCTTACAATGAGCAGTTCTTC. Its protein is CASSEAGWWQGSYNEQFF.